Only a few counts were recorded for the clone carrying this TCR beta chain. What it recognizes is unknown. The sample originates from a study of cytomegalovirus exposure and HLA in healthy donors. Study outcomes and limitations: A previous analysis found most TCR beta V segments productive roughly 87% or roughly 30% of the time.

Germline loops: CDR1 GTSNPN, CDR2 SVGIG (reference sequence). With 0 bases removed from V and 0 bases from J, the gap between germline ends came to 9 bases. This CDR3 spans 15 amino acids. Whereas donors were nominally healthy upon sampling, unrecorded immune exposures were probable. Both 60 Vbeta primers and 13 Jbeta primers went into the PCR. The table came from immunoSEQ multiplex PCR; TCRdb's copy has only in-frame clones and leaves some out. The table has 150,000 to 200,000 clones, 73% seen once. The receptor was derived from a woman aged 18-29 years in good health and CMV-seropositive. The sample comprised PBMCs. The V and J genes are TRBV30 and TRBJ1-3; D is unresolved. CDR3 residues: CAWSVNRASGNTIYF. In nucleotides, the CDR3 is TGTGCCTGGAGTGTAAACAGAGCCTCTGGAAACACCATATATTTT.